A single TCR beta chain is shown here with its context. These data are taken from a study of cytomegalovirus exposure and HLA in healthy donors. The PCR employed 60 Vbeta primers together with 13 Jbeta primers. This table comes from immunoSEQ multiplex PCR, and its TCRdb copy is limited to in-frame clones, with some not included. Among under 80,000 clones listed, about two thirds were seen once. The sequence derives from a woman younger than 45 in good health and CMV-seronegative. Material for sequencing was PBMCs.

The CDR3 is CASSPIGGTYEQYF. Here the CDR3 DNA reads TGTGCCAGCAGCCCAATAGGGGGTACCTACGAGCAGTACTTC. The V and J genes are TRBV14 and TRBJ2-7, with D maybe TRBD1 (6 bases). Between the trimmed V and J ends, which lost 4 bases and 2 bases, there was a span of 12 bases. Germline assignment: CDR1 SGHDN and CDR2 FVKESK. The CDR3 covers 14 residues.